This passage covers 29 T cell receptor beta chains from one sample sequenced in a study of blood T cell repertoires in COVID-19 (dated by TCRdb to about 2020). Library creation used the immunoSEQ multiplex PCR assay. Sourced from immuneACCESS, this table was stored by TCRdb with only in-frame sequences that have V and J called. A share of the clones is absent; for the studies checked, an unresolved V gene accounts for under half, and the remainder has no known explanation. The sample data list 40,000 or so clones, and around 89% of these were observed just once. 3.5% to 4.5% of the sample belongs to the ten largest clones. Sequenced material: peripheral blood. All receptors come from a human donor in a cohort sampled during active COVID-19.

V gene TRBV6-2 or TRBV6-3 combines with J gene TRBJ1-5, with 9 bases lining up with TRBD1. From germline, CDR1 is MNHEY and CDR2 SVGEGT. V trimming: 0 bases; J trimming: 4 bases; junction bases outside the gene matches: 13. This CDR3 is 19 amino acids long. CDR3 DNA: TGTGCCAGCAGTTACTCGAAGGGTCTCGGGACAGGGATAAATCAGCCCCAGCATTTT. This gives the protein CASSYSKGLGTGINQPQHF.

This clone appeared a single time. The rearrangement links TRBV29-1 to TRBJ2-2, with TRBD1 as a possible D gene (6 bases). The CDR3 length is 16 residues. CDR1 SQVTM and CDR2 ANQGSEA come from the germline V gene. V lost 7 bases and J 1 base, leaving 19 bases between the germline ends. The CDR3 nucleotides are TGCAGCGCTCGGGAAATTGGGGGCGGGAACACCGGGGAGCTGTTTTTT. This encodes CSAREIGGGNTGELFF.

The chain couples TRBV7-2 to TRBJ2-7, with TRBD2 matching 9 bases. J lost 4 bases, V lost 5 bases, and 9 bases had no gene match. Germline assignment: CDR1 SGHTA and CDR2 FQGNSA. The CDR3 is 15 amino acids. CDR3 sequence (DNA): TGTGCCAGCAGCCCACCCGGGACTAGCTTGTACGAGCAGTACTTC. Encoded protein: CASSPPGTSLYEQYF.

This clone has only a few counts. CDR3 coding DNA: TGTGCCAGCCTAGTGGGGGGCACCGGGGAGCTGTTTTTT. Protein product: CASLVGGTGELFF. The chain links TRBV5-6 to TRBJ2-2; a possible D gene is TRBD2 (6 bases). Germline CDR1 is SGHDT and CDR2 is YYEEEE. Trimming stripped 7 bases from V and 4 bases from J, with 11 bases between. The CDR3 has 13 residues.

The chain links TRBV6-5 to TRBJ1-1, with 7 positions matching TRBD1. Unmatched junction bases numbered 4, after V lost 5 bases and J lost 10 bases. Germline V gene sequence: CDR1 MNHEY, CDR2 SVGAGI. The CDR3 totals 11 residues. CDR3 region: CASSIQGLAFF. In DNA form, the CDR3 reads TGTGCCAGCAGTATACAGGGGTTAGCTTTCTTT.

The chain couples TRBV5-6 to TRBJ1-3; D not resolved. V was clipped by 2 bases and J by 1 base, with 7 bases between them. The CDR3 has 14 amino acids. Germline values: CDR1 SGHDT, CDR2 YYEEEE. The CDR3 nucleotides are TGTGCCAGCAGCTTTACGGGGTCTGGAAACACCATATATTTT. Encoded protein: CASSFTGSGNTIYF.

J is TRBJ2-5 and V is TRBV6-5; the match to TRBD2 covers 9 bases. The germline V gene has CDR1 MNHEY and CDR2 SVGAGI. The CDR3 runs to 14 residues. The V gene end was trimmed by 7 bases and the J gene end by 5 bases; junction bases not matched to a gene: 8. CDR3 DNA: TGTGCCAGCACGGCTAGCGGGGCGGGGGAGACCCAGTACTTC. This sequence encodes CASTASGAGETQYF.

V is TRBV9 and J is TRBJ1-2, with TRBD1 identical over 8 bases. Trimming removed 4 bases from V and 4 bases from J; junction bases left unmatched: 6. The CDR3 totals 14 residues. Germline CDR1 and CDR2: SGDLS and YYNGEE. CDR3 sequence: CASSPTGATYGYTF. In DNA form, the CDR3 reads TGTGCCAGCAGCCCGACAGGGGCTACCTATGGCTACACCTTC.

The chain employs TRBV3-1 (or the pseudogene TRBV3-2) and TRBJ2-2; 8 bases agree with TRBD1. V dropped 4 bases and J dropped 6; count of bases not matched to a gene: 7. The germline V gene encodes CDR1 LGHDT and CDR2 YNNKEL (reference sequence). The CDR3 consists of 15 residues. The CDR3 coding sequence is TGTGCCAGCAGCCCCTCGACAGGGGCGGCCGGGGAGCTGTTTTTT. It encodes CASSPSTGAAGELFF.

The chain uses TRBV7-2 and TRBJ2-2; 7 bases fit TRBD1. The CDR3 runs 15 residues. The V and J ends lost 3 bases and 6 bases, in that order; junction bases with no gene match: 7. Per the germline V gene, CDR1 is SGHTA and CDR2 is FQGNSA. CDR3 DNA: TGTGCCAGCAGCTTCCGCGACAGGGATTCCGGGGAGCTGTTTTTT. Translating gives CASSFRDRDSGELFF.

This clone was detected once. The genes are TRBV15 and TRBJ2-7; 7 nucleotides align to TRBD1. The ends lost 0 bases at V and 2 bases at J; junction bases unmatched: 7. The CDR3 runs to 16 residues. Germline assignment: CDR1 LNHNV and CDR2 YYDKDF (reference sequence). DNA of the CDR3: TGTGCCACCAGCAGAGACCCAGGACAGGACACCTACGAGCAGTACTTC. It codes for CATSRDPGQDTYEQYF.

The chain uses TRBV10-2 and TRBJ1-1; D may be TRBD1 (6 bases). V was trimmed by 4 bases and J by 1 base, leaving 7 bases between them. Germline loops: CDR1 WSHSY, CDR2 SAAADI. The length of the CDR3 is 13 residues. The DNA of the CDR3 is TGCGCCAGCAGTGCGGACAGGAACACTGAAGCTTTCTTT. Its translation: CASSADRNTEAFF.

This chain connects TRBV2 to TRBJ2-7, with TRBD2 matching over 9 bases. The CDR3 consists of 15 residues. J gave up 4 bases and V 5 bases, and 9 bases lay outside the gene matches. CDR1 SNHLY and CDR2 FYNNEI come from the germline V gene. The CDR3 DNA sequence: TGTGCCAGCAGTCCACAGACTAGCGGCGTTTACGAGCAGTACTTC. The encoded protein is CASSPQTSGVYEQYF.

Note on this clone: Because it lacks the conserved phenylalanine or tryptophan at the end, this CDR3 is likely a read error. Because the CDR3's place on the DNA is in doubt, the DNA is left out and the CDR3 is given as listed by TCRdb. This sequence joins TRBV5-1 and TRBJ2-3; the table's D call, TRBD1, has no DNA check behind it. The CDR3 has 9 residues if both end residues are counted. Germline lookup yields CDR1 SGHRS and CDR2 YFSETQ. CDR3 in amino acids: CASSEVGTP.

The V gene is TRBV5-1, the J gene TRBJ2-3; D call uncertain. Trimming removed 0 bases at V and 3 bases at J, with 20 bases between. CDR3 size: 18 residues. Germline CDR1 reads SGHRS; CDR2 reads YFSETQ. CDR3 DNA: TGCGCCAGCAGCTTGGGGAACTCGGTCCCCTCTAGGACAGATACGCAGTATTTT. Amino acids: CASSLGNSVPSRTDTQYF.

The V and J genes are TRBV2 and TRBJ2-1; 7 positions match TRBD1. The germline V gene has CDR1 SNHLY and CDR2 FYNNEI. The CDR3 runs 16 residues. The ends lost 6 bases at V and 4 bases at J; junction bases unmatched: 12. The chain's CDR3 is CASRALTGSLYNEQFF. CDR3 DNA: TGTGCCAGCAGAGCCCTGACAGGGTCCCTATACAATGAGCAGTTCTTC.

In its sample, this clone was seen once. The gene calls are TRBV9 and TRBJ2-5; 10 bases are shared with TRBD2. Germline CDR1 SGDLS, CDR2 YYNGEE. The CDR3 sequence is 14 residues long. V shed 0 bases, J shed 4 bases, and the junction held 0 bases outside the gene matches. This CDR3 reads CASSVGLAGETQYF. For the CDR3, the DNA is TGTGCCAGCAGCGTAGGACTAGCGGGAGAGACCCAGTACTTC.

The chain joins TRBV3-1 (or the pseudogene TRBV3-2) to TRBJ2-2; 8 positions match TRBD2. Per the germline V gene, CDR1 is LGHDT and CDR2 is YNNKEL (reference sequence). The junction had 6 bases not matched to a gene; V was cut back by 1 base and J by 2 bases. There are 17 residues in the CDR3. The CDR3 here is CASSQGGAGENTGELFF. The CDR3 coding sequence is TGTGCCAGCAGCCAAGGGGGAGCGGGAGAAAACACCGGGGAGCTGTTTTTT.

V usage is TRBV7-2 and J usage is TRBJ2-7; 13 bases align to TRBD2. Germline V gives CDR1 SGHTA, CDR2 FQGNSA. V was clipped by 4 bases and J by 0 bases; unmatched bases: 3. The CDR3 extends over 16 amino acids. Here the CDR3 DNA reads TGTGCCAGCAGCTGGGGACTAGCGGGGAGCTCCTACGAGCAGTACTTC. Translated: CASSWGLAGSSYEQYF.

V usage is TRBV6-2 or TRBV6-3 and J usage is TRBJ2-3; maybe TRBD1 (5 bases). Looked up from germline, CDR1 is MNHEY and CDR2 is SVGEGT. The germline V and J ends were trimmed by 0 bases and 4 bases, with 5 bases remaining between them. CDR3 length: 13 amino acids. The CDR3 protein is CASSYSTADTQYF. CDR3 in DNA: TGTGCCAGCAGTTACTCGACAGCAGATACGCAGTATTTT.

This chain links TRBV27 with TRBJ2-5; TRBD1 agrees at 8 bases. CDR3 length equals 15 residues. Germline V gene lookup returns CDR1 MNHEY and CDR2 SMNVEV (reference sequence). Unmatched junction bases numbered 12, after V lost 8 bases and J lost 4 bases. In DNA form, the CDR3 reads TGTGCCAGCGGGTTGGGGGTCACAGGGGGAGAGACCCAGTACTTC. This translates into CASGLGVTGGETQYF.

The chain recombines TRBV27 with TRBJ2-7, with TRBD1 as a possible D gene (6 bases). Germline V gene lookup returns CDR1 MNHEY and CDR2 SMNVEV (reference sequence). The CDR3 runs to 16 residues. V was clipped by 3 bases and J by 3 bases, with 18 bases between them. The CDR3 region is CASSFLSRGGSYEQYF. For the CDR3, the DNA is TGTGCCAGCAGTTTCTTAAGTCGAGGGGGAAGCTACGAGCAGTACTTC.

The chain joins TRBV28 to TRBJ1-2; D is possibly TRBD1 (5 bases). With 5 bases removed from V and 7 bases from J, the gap between germline ends came to 11 bases. This CDR3 is 12 amino acids long. CDR1 and CDR2 from the germline V gene are MDHEN and SYDVKM. The CDR3: CASSIRVSGYTF. The CDR3 region has the DNA TGTGCCAGCAGTATCAGGGTATCTGGCTACACCTTC.

The rearrangement joins TRBV19 to TRBJ1-6, with 12 positions matching TRBD1. This CDR3 region has 15 residues. Unmatched junction bases numbered 10, after V lost 5 bases and J lost 14 bases. The germline CDR1 and CDR2 sequences are LNHDA and SQIVND (reference sequence). The chain's CDR3 is CASSWTGTGGRSLHF. The CDR3 DNA sequence: TGTGCCAGTAGTTGGACCGGGACAGGGGGCAGGTCCCTCCACTTT. The whole variable domain, filled in from reference TRBV19 and TRBJ1-6, reads DGGITQSPKYLFRKEGQNVTLSCEQNLNHDAMYWYRQDPGQGLRLIYYSQIVNDFQKGDIAEGYSVSREKKESFPLTVTSAQKNPTAFYLCASSWTGTGGRSLHFGNGTRLTVT.

The chain has TRBV5-1 and TRBJ1-1; D possibly corresponds to TRBD1 (5 bases). The CDR3 contains 15 residues. V was trimmed by 0 bases and J by 7 bases, leaving 16 bases between them. The germline CDR1 and CDR2 sequences are SGHRS and YFSETQ. CDR3: CASSLDGRETREAFF. Here the CDR3 DNA reads TGCGCCAGCAGCTTGGATGGCAGGGAAACTCGTGAAGCTTTCTTT.

Details on this clone: Within the sample, other DNA sequences also encode this same CDR3. This rearrangement joins TRBV5-1 to TRBJ1-1, with D unclear. The CDR3 is made up of 13 amino acids. Germline V CDR1 and CDR2: SGHRS, YFSETQ. V was clipped by 2 bases and J by 1 base, with 6 bases between them. The DNA for the CDR3 is TGCGCCAGCAGCTTCGCAGGGAACACTGAAGCTTTCTTT. Translation: CASSFAGNTEAFF.

The J gene is TRBJ2-1, the V gene TRBV28; 15 nucleotides agree with TRBD2. The CDR3 spans 16 residues. V lost 3 bases and J lost 7; bases outside the gene matches: 4. Germline CDR1 is MDHEN and CDR2 is SYDVKM. Here the CDR3 DNA reads TGTGCCAGCAGTTTCTTCGGGACTAGCGGGGGGAATGAGCAGTTCTTC. This encodes CASSFFGTSGGNEQFF. Based on the CDR3 plus reference TRBV28 and TRBJ2-1, the full variable domain is DVKVTQSSRYLVKRTGEKVFLECVQDMDHENMFWYRQDPGLGLRLIYFSYDVKMKEKGDIPEGYSVSREKKERFSLILESASTNQTSMYLCASSFFGTSGGNEQFFGPGTRLTVL.

This chain links TRBV5-1 with TRBJ2-6, with D perhaps TRBD2 (5 bases). Germline CDR1 SGHRS, CDR2 YFSETQ. Trimming pared 4 bases from V and 1 base from J, leaving 15 bases between. CDR3 length: 17 amino acids. This CDR3 is CASSTGNLLSGANVLTF. The CDR3 DNA is TGCGCCAGCAGCACCGGGAACCTTCTTTCTGGGGCCAACGTCCTGACTTTC.

This clone is medium-sized. The genes are TRBV6-5 and TRBJ2-1; D call uncertain. Germline V gene data show CDR1 as MNHEY and CDR2 as SVGAGI. There are 14 residues in the CDR3. V lost 0 bases and J lost 6, with 9 bases in between. CDR3 nucleotide sequence: TGTGCCAGCAGTTACTCGATATATAGCAATGAGCAGTTCTTC. Translation gives CASSYSIYSNEQFF.